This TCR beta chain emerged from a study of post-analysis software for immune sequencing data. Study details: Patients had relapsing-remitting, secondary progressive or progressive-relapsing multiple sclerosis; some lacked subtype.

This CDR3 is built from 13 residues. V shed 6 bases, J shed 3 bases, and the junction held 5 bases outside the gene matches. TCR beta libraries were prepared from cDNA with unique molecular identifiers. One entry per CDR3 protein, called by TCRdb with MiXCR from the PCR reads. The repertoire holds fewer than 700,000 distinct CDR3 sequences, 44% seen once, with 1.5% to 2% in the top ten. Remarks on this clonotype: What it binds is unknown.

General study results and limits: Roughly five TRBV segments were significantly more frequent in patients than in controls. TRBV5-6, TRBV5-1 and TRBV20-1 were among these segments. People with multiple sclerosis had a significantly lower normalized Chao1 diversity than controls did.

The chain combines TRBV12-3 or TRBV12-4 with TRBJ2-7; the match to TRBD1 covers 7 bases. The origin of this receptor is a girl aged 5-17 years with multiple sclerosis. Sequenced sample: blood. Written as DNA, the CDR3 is TGTGCCAGCAGCGGGGACAGATTCTACGAGCAGTACTTC. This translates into CASSGDRFYEQYF.